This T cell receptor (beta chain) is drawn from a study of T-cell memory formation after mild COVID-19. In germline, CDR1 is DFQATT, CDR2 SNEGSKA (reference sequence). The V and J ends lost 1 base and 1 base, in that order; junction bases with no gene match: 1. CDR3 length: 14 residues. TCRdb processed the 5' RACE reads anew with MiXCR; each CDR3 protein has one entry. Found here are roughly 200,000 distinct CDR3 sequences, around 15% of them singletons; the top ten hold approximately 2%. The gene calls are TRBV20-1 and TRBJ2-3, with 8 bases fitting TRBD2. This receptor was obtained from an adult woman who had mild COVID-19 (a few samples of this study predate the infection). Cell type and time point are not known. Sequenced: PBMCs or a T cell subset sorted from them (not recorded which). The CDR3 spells CSARGREGTDTQYF. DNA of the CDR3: TGCAGTGCTAGAGGGCGGGAGGGCACAGATACGCAGTATTTT.